The clone carrying this T cell receptor beta chain has more than one count but fewer than ten. Its antigen is unidentified. Gene names and germline refer to mouse. The read halts 4 residues ahead of the CDR3 end, with the missing end drawn from the germline J gene. The data originate from a study of CD8+ T cells in alopecia areata. Germline V CDR1 and CDR2: NNHNN, SYGAGS (reference sequence). CDR3 size: 16 residues. With V trimmed by 1 base and J by 3 bases, 4 bases remained unmatched. Regarding the study as a whole: In lesional scalp, particularly from alopecia totalis/universalis, clonality was higher than in normal scalp.

After pooling, cutaneous lymph node cells were sorted with CD4, CD8alpha, NKG2D, NKG2ACE and other markers. Following extraction, RNA underwent reverse transcription to cDNA, which served as the sequencing template. Sequencing used immunoSEQ multiplex PCR; TCRdb keeps in-frame clones, though not all of them. Altogether approximately 300,000 clones were found in the sample, and no singletons occur. Material for sequencing was CD4+ T cells sorted from a lymph node. V is TRBV13-2 and J is TRBJ2-2; 9 bases map to TRBD2. The receptor's source is a C3H/HeJ mouse with alopecia areata. The MHC haplotype recorded for the strain is H2-k. The CDR3 bases that were read are TGTGCCAGCGGTGATTTGGGGGGGCGCGACACCGGG. Protein sequence: CASGDLGGRDTG. The whole CDR3 protein is CASGDLGGRDTGQLYF.